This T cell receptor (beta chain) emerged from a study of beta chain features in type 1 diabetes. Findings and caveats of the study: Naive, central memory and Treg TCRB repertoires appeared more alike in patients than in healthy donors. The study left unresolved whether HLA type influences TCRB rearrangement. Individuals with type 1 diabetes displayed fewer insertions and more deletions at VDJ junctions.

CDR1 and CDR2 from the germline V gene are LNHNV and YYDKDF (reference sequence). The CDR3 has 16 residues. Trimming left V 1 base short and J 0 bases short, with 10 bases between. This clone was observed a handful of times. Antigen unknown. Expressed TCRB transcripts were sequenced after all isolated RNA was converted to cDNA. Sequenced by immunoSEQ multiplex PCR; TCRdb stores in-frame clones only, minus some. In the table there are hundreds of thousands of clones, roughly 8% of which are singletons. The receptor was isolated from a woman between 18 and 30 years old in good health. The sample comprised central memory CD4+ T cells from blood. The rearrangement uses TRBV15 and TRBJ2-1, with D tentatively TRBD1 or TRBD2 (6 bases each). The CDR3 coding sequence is TGTGCCACCAGCAGAGCCGGAGGGGGCTCCTACAATGAGCAGTTCTTC. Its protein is CATSRAGGGSYNEQFF.